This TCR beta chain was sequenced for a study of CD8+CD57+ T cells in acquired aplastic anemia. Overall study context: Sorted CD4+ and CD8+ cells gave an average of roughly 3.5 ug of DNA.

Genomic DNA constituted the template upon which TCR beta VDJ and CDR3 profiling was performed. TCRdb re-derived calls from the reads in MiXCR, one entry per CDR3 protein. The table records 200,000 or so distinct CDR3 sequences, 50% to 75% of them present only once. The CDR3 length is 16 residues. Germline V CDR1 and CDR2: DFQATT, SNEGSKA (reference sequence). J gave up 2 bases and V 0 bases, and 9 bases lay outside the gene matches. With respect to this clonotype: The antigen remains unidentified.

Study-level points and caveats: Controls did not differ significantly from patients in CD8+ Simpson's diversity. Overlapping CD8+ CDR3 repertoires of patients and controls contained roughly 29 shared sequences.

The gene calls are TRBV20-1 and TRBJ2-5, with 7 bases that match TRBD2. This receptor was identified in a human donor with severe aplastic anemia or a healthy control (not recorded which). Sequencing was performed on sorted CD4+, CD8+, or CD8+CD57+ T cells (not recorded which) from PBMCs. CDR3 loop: CSARDLSGTEQETQYF. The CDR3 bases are TGCAGTGCTAGAGATCTCAGCGGGACGGAGCAAGAGACCCAGTACTTC.